The present entry profiles one T cell receptor beta chain with its context. This receptor's antigen is unknown. No clone much larger than this one lies a single base away; base qualities are absent. There are 14 amino acids in the CDR3, from cysteine to phenylalanine inclusive. Only CDR3 DNA remains: 42 bases, in frame from the first base. Compared with germline, V lacks 6 bases and J lacks 3 bases; bases without a gene match: 10. CDR1 is given as DFQATT and CDR2 as SNEGSKA, both from the germline V gene (reference sequence). This entry belongs to a study of early T cells in non-severe SARS-CoV-2 infection (dated by TCRdb to the early 2020s). A note on the overall study: TCR sequencing used bulk RNA from unsorted whole blood, so alpha and beta chains could not be paired. What the authors observed across the whole study: VDJdb matching was skewed toward anti-spike CD8 responses, so virus-specific expansions were likely underestimated and private and CD4 specificities were missed.

The study was a case-control design nested within a healthcare worker cohort in London, UK, with weekly nasopharyngeal swab PCR tests and blood sampling. Between 23 and 31 March 2020, the week of the UK lockdown, healthcare workers were enrolled and then followed up weekly for as long as 16 weeks. Libraries came from 5' RACE. Sequencing instrument: NextSeq 500. In the TCR library protocol, unique molecular identifiers were attached to individual cDNA molecules to correct for PCR bias and sequencing error. TCR alpha and beta chains were both sequenced, and the abundances of alpha and beta sequences in each sample were closely correlated with each other. As for the authors' bioinformatics: Decombinator V4 was used to annotate TCR sequences for V gene, J gene and CDR3. Expanded TCRs were defined as changing significantly between any two time points under a Poisson model with p below 0.0001. Abundances of TCRs were expressed as counts per million after normalisation to the total number of TCRs sequenced in each sample. TRAV1-2 paired with TRAJ12, TRAJ20 or TRAJ33 defined MAIT TCRs, while TRAV10 paired with TRAJ18 defined iNKT TCRs. VDJdb, accessed on 1 November 2021, was searched for TCRs annotated for CMV, EBV and SARS-CoV-2, and TCRs annotated for more than one antigen were excluded. TCRdb ran its own pipeline on the public reads, namely fastp trimming at Q25 and MiXCR clone calling, and kept in-frame beta chains. Rows are combined by CDR3 protein, so each entry shows the most common genes and DNA. It is TCRdb's table, rather than the study itself, that gives the V and J calls and clone size. Counted in this sample were tens of thousands of distinct CDR3 sequences; under 15% of them appeared once. Of the sample, around 6% falls within the top ten clones.

Sample: whole blood. The receptor comes from an adult who was a healthcare worker with PCR-confirmed SARS-CoV-2 infection or an uninfected control (not recorded which). In this chain, TRBV20-1 is recombined with TRBJ2-5; the central 7 bases match TRBD2. The CDR3 protein sequence reads: CSARRGDLKETQYF. The base sequence is TGCAGTGCCCGACGGGGGGACCTCAAAGAGACCCAGTACTTC.